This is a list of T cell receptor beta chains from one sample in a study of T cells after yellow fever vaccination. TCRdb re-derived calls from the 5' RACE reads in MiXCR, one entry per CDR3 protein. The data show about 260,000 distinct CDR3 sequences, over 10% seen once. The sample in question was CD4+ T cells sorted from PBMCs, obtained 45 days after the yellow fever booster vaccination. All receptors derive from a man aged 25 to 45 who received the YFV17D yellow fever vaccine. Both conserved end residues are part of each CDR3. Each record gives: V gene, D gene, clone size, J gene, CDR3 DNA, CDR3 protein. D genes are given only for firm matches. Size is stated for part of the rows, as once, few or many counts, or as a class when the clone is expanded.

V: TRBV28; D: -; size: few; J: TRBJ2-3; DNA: TGTGCCAGCAGTTTAAATCGGGATACGCAGTATTTT; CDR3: CASSLNRDTQYF
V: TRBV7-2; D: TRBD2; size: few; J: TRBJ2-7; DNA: TGTGCCAGCAGCTTAGTGTCTGGCGGGAGCGTAAAAGAGCAGTACTTC; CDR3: CASSLVSGGSVKEQYF
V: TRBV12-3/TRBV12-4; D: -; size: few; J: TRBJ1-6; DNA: TGTGCCAGCAGTTTAACCGCGAATTCACCCCTCCACTTT; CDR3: CASSLTANSPLHF
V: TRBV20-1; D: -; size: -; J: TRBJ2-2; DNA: TGCAGTGCTAGAGATCACAACGGGGAGCTGTTTTTT; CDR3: CSARDHNGELFF
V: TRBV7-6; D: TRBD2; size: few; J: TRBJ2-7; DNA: TGTGCCAGCAGCGTAACCGGGACTAGCACTGGCGAGCAGTACTTC; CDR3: CASSVTGTSTGEQYF
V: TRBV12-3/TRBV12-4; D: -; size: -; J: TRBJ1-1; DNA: TGTGCCAGCAGTCCATACAGGGATTACACTGAAGCTTTCTTT; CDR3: CASSPYRDYTEAFF
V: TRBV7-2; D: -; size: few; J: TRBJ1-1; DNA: TGTGCCAGCAGCTTATTAGGGGTAGCGAACACTGAAGCTTTCTTT; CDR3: CASSLLGVANTEAFF
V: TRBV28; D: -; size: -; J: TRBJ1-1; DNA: TGTGCCAGCAATGACACCCCTGCTTTCTTT; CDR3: CASNDTPAFF
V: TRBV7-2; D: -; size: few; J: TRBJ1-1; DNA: TGTGCCAGCAAGCTTAAAGGACAGAAGAACACTGAAGCTTTCTTT; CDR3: CASKLKGQKNTEAFF
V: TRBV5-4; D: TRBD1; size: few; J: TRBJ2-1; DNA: TGTGCCAGCAGTCCCGCCGGGACAGTATACAATGAGCAGTTCTTC; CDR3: CASSPAGTVYNEQFF
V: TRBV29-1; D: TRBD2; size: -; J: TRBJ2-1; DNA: TGCAGCGTTGATGTTAGCGGGATTAACAATGAGCAGTTCTTC; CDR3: CSVDVSGINNEQFF
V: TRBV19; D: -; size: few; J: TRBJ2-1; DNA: TGTGCCAGTAACGTCGGGGCCTACAATGAGCAGTTCTTC; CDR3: CASNVGAYNEQFF
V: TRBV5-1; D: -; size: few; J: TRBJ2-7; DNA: TGCGCCAGCAGCTTGGTAGCGTTGCGCAGCTCCTACGAGCAGTACTTC; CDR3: CASSLVALRSSYEQYF
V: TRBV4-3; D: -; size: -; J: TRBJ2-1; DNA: TGCGCCAGCAGCCAAGCGCTAGCTCTAAATGAGCAGTTCTTC; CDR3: CASSQALALNEQFF
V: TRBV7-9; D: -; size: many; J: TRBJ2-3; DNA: TGTGCCAGCAGCTTAACTGGACCCGGGGCGCAGTATTTT; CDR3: CASSLTGPGAQYF
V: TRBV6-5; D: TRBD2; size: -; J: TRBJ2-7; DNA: TGTGCCAGCAGTTCGAGACTAGCGGAGCCCTACGAGCAGTACTTC; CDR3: CASSSRLAEPYEQYF
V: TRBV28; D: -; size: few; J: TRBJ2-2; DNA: TGTGCCAGCAGACTTGGCGGCCCCCTAATCGCCGGGGAGCTGTTTTTT; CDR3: CASRLGGPLIAGELFF
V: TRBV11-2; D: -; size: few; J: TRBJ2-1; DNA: TGTGCCAGCAGCCTCACTAGCCCATTTGGCGGGCTATACTACAATGAGCAGTTCTTC; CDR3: CASSLTSPFGGLYYNEQFF
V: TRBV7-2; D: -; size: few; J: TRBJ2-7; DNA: TGTGCCAGCAGCTTAGCCGGGGGACGTAGGAGCTCCTACGAGCAGTACTTC; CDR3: CASSLAGGRRSSYEQYF
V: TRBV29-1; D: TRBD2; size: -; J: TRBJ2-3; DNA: TGCAGCGTTTCCGAGTCTAGCGGGAGGACAGATACGCAGTATTTT; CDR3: CSVSESSGRTDTQYF
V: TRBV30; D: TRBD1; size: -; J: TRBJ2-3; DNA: TGTGCCTGGAGCCCGGGACAGGGTTTGCGTGATACGCAGTATTTT; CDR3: CAWSPGQGLRDTQYF
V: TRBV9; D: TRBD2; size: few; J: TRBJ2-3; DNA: TGTGCCAGCAGCCCCCCTAGCGGGAGGTCCACAGATACGCAGTATTTT; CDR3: CASSPPSGRSTDTQYF